The 24 T cell receptor beta chains presented below share a single source sample, sequenced in a study of siplizumab effects on memory and regulatory T cells. Sequenced by immunoSEQ multiplex PCR; TCRdb stores in-frame clones only, minus some. Of fewer than 120,000 clones in the sample, roughly 92% were seen once. The specimen was CD4+ T cells sorted from blood. The source of these receptors is a human donor in good health.

The chain is built from TRBV29-1 and TRBJ2-2; 14 bases are shared with TRBD2. With V trimmed by 7 bases and J by 5 bases, 3 bases remained unmatched. The length of the CDR3 is 14 residues. CDR1 and CDR2 (germline): SQVTM, ANQGSEA. The CDR3 coding sequence is TGCAGCGGCCGGACTAGCGGGGGGACCGGGGAGCTGTTTTTT. This gives the protein CSGRTSGGTGELFF.

This clone turned up a few times. This rearrangement joins TRBV7-9 to TRBJ2-5; D perhaps matches TRBD2 (6 bases). The V gene lost 5 bases and the J gene lost 5 bases, with 15 bases spanning the gap. The length of the CDR3 is 14 residues. Looked up from germline, CDR1 is SEHNR and CDR2 is FQNEAQ (reference sequence). The CDR3 DNA reads TGTGCCAGCAGCCGTTGGGGACTGTCGGAGACCCAGTACTTC. Its translation is CASSRWGLSETQYF.

V is TRBV2 and J is TRBJ2-3, with 8 bases identical to TRBD1. In germline, CDR1 is SNHLY, CDR2 FYNNEI. The CDR3 runs to 16 residues. Unmatched junction bases numbered 6, after V lost 1 base and J lost 3 bases. CDR3 sequence reads: CASSEDRGKRTDTQYF. In DNA, the CDR3 is TGTGCCAGCAGTGAAGACAGGGGGAAGAGAACAGATACGCAGTATTTT.

The genes are TRBV6-6 and TRBJ1-1, with 9 bases fitting TRBD1. V lost 4 bases, J lost 5 bases, and 2 bases stayed unmatched. The germline CDR1 and CDR2 sequences are MNHNY and SVGAGI (reference sequence). The CDR3 length is 13 residues. The DNA of the CDR3 is TGTGCCAGCAGTTCTGACAGGGGGACTGAAGCTTTCTTT. Amino acids: CASSSDRGTEAFF.

This sequence joins TRBV9 and TRBJ2-5, with 7 bases identical to TRBD1. The CDR3 is 17 residues long. Germline assignment: CDR1 SGDLS and CDR2 YYNGEE. The trim removed 1 base at V and 1 base at J, leaving 10 bases unmatched. CDR3 coding DNA: TGTGCCAGCAGCGTAAGTCCCGACCACAGGGGCCAAGAGACCCAGTACTTC. Translated, it gives CASSVSPDHRGQETQYF.

The chain employs TRBV6-1 and TRBJ1-1, with 9 bases lining up with TRBD1. V shed 4 bases and J 5 bases; nucleotides not matched to a gene: 5. The CDR3 is 14 amino acids. Per germline, CDR1 MNHNS and CDR2 SASEGT. CDR3 nucleotide sequence: TGTGCCAGCAGTGTGGGACAGGGAGTGACTGAAGCTTTCTTT. It codes for CASSVGQGVTEAFF.

This chain uses TRBV6-5 with TRBJ2-7, with D perhaps matching TRBD2 (6 bases). The CDR3 is 14 amino acids. Germline V gives CDR1 MNHEY, CDR2 SVGAGI. V was clipped by 6 bases and J by 5 bases, with 17 bases between them. CDR3 bases: TGTGCCAGCAGCCGGGACTTCCCGGGGAACGAGCAGTACTTC. Amino acids: CASSRDFPGNEQYF.

For this clone: One end of the junction is discordant with germline, which a read error may explain. The J gene is TRBJ2-3, the V gene TRBV19; 7 bases line up with TRBD2. The CDR3 totals 14 residues. Looked up from germline, CDR1 is LNHDA and CDR2 is SQIVND (reference sequence). The CDR3 reads CASSIDGGRGWTDF. The DNA for the CDR3 is TGTGCCAGTAGTATAGATGGAGGGAGGGGTTGGACGGATTTT. The full variable domain, its missing parts supplied by reference TRBV19 and TRBJ2-3, is DGGITQSPKYLFRKEGQNVTLSCEQNLNHDAMYWYRQDPGQGLRLIYYSQIVNDFQKGDIAEGYSVSREKKESFPLTVTSAQKNPTAFYLCASSIDGGRGWTDFGPGTRLTVL.

The V gene is TRBV6-5, the J gene TRBJ1-2; 9 nucleotides match TRBD1. CDR3 length: 14 amino acids. Germline V gene sequence: CDR1 MNHEY, CDR2 SVGAGI. With 6 bases clipped from V and 5 bases from J, the junction kept 7 bases outside the gene matches. This CDR3 reads CASRPGQGGYGYTF. The CDR3 DNA follows: TGTGCCAGCAGACCGGGACAGGGAGGTTATGGCTACACCTTC.

This chain's CDR3 is CASSDSGTSTDTQYF. CDR3 in DNA: TGTGCCAGCAGTGATAGCGGGACTAGCACAGATACGCAGTATTTT. The chain carries TRBV6-1 and TRBJ2-3; 8 bases fit TRBD2. This CDR3 has 15 residues. J gave up 0 bases and V 3 bases, and 2 bases lay outside the gene matches. Germline CDR1 reads MNHNS; CDR2 reads SASEGT.

A single count supports this clone. The genes are TRBV15 and TRBJ1-2; a possible D gene is TRBD1 (5 bases). Germline loops: CDR1 LNHNV, CDR2 YYDKDF (reference sequence). This CDR3 region has 17 residues. V lost 0 bases, J lost 5 bases, and 19 bases lay in between. For the CDR3, the DNA is TGTGCCACCAGCAGAGATCGGGACGGGAGCGGCCCTTATGGCTACACCTTC. This sequence encodes CATSRDRDGSGPYGYTF.

The V call is TRBV6-1, the J call TRBJ1-5, with TRBD1 matching over 8 bases. The trim removed 5 bases at V and 7 bases at J, leaving 10 bases unmatched. Looked up from germline, CDR1 is MNHNS and CDR2 is SASEGT. The CDR3 is 15 amino acids. The CDR3 DNA reads TGTGCCAGCAGTTCATCCGGGACAGGTGGCCAGCCCCAGCATTTT. Translating it yields CASSSSGTGGQPQHF.

The CDR3 coding sequence is TGTGCTAGTGGTTTGGTTCTGGGACTAGCGGGAAATTTCGAGCAGTACTTC. This codes for CASGLVLGLAGNFEQYF. This chain uses TRBV12-5 with TRBJ2-7, with 13 bases lining up with TRBD2. The CDR3 sequence is 17 residues long. CDR1 and CDR2 from the germline V gene are LGHNT and FRNRAP. The V and J ends lost 0 bases and 6 bases, in that order; junction bases with no gene match: 8. Full variable domain (rest looked up from reference TRBV12-5 and TRBJ2-7): DARVTQTPRHKVTEMGQEVTMRCQPILGHNTVFWYRQTMMQGLELLAYFRNRAPLDDSGMPKDRFSAEMPDATLATLKIQPSEPRDSAVYFCASGLVLGLAGNFEQYFGPGTRLTVT.

The V call is TRBV27, the J call TRBJ2-5; 7 nucleotides align to TRBD1. The J call is doubtful: the DNA matches TRBJ2-7 better. There are 14 residues in the CDR3. Germline V gene data show CDR1 as MNHEY and CDR2 as SMNVEV (reference sequence). Written as DNA, the CDR3 is TGTGCCAGCAGTTTCCTCAGGGGGACCTACGAGCAGTACTTC. Translating gives CASSFLRGTYEQYF.

J is TRBJ2-7 and V is TRBV2; TRBD1 matches at 9 bases. Per germline, CDR1 SNHLY and CDR2 FYNNEI. V lost 2 bases to trimming and J lost 3 bases; unmatched junction nucleotides: 2. The CDR3 totals 14 residues. The CDR3 DNA sequence: TGTGCCAGCAGTGAATTGGGACAGGGCTACGAGCAGTACTTC. Residues: CASSELGQGYEQYF.

The chain couples TRBV19 to TRBJ1-1; perhaps TRBD1 as D (5 bases). CDR3 length: 12 residues. The germline V and J ends were trimmed by 2 bases and 11 bases, with 12 bases remaining between them. Looked up from germline, CDR1 is LNHDA and CDR2 is SQIVND (reference sequence). CDR3: CASSIRGRWAFF. The CDR3 DNA reads TGTGCCAGTAGTATAAGGGGACGGTGGGCTTTCTTT.

The gene calls are TRBV11-2 and TRBJ1-1, with 7 bases identical to TRBD1. V lost 0 bases and J lost 4; bases outside the gene matches: 8. CDR3 length: 16 residues. Germline CDR1 SGHAT, CDR2 FQNNGV. The CDR3 loop reads CASSLDHRGKFTEAFF. The CDR3 region has the DNA TGTGCCAGCAGCTTAGATCACAGGGGTAAATTCACTGAAGCTTTCTTT.

The chain carries TRBV14 and TRBJ2-5; 9 bases align to TRBD2. Germline CDR1 reads SGHDN; CDR2 reads FVKESK. The CDR3 has 15 amino acids. The trim removed 0 bases at V and 5 bases at J, leaving 4 bases unmatched. The CDR3 loop reads CASSQELAGQETQYF. As DNA, the CDR3 is TGTGCCAGCAGCCAAGAGCTAGCGGGGCAGGAGACCCAGTACTTC.

In its sample, this clone was seen a few times. J is TRBJ2-2 and V is TRBV11-2, with D possibly matching TRBD2 (6 bases). Trimming removed 5 bases from V and 9 bases from J, with 25 bases in between. CDR3 size: 17 residues. From germline, CDR1 is SGHAT and CDR2 FQNNGV. Here the CDR3 DNA reads TGTGCCAGCAGCCCCCGGGACTCCCCGATGTCTAGTCGGGAGCTGTTTTTT. Translating gives CASSPRDSPMSSRELFF.

The CDR3, as DNA: TGTGCCAGCAGCGTACAGCCGGGGACCTCCTACGAGCAGTACTTC. This codes for CASSVQPGTSYEQYF. The chain joins TRBV9 to TRBJ2-7; D is tentatively TRBD1 or TRBD2 (5 bases each). Trimming took off 1 base at V and 0 bases at J, with 11 bases between the two ends. This CDR3 is 15 amino acids long. From germline, CDR1 is SGDLS and CDR2 YYNGEE. The full variable domain, completed using reference TRBV9 and TRBJ2-7, is DSGVTQTPKHLITATGQRVTLRCSPRSGDLSVYWYQQSLDQGLQFLIQYYNGEERAKGNILERFSAQQFPDLHSELNLSSLELGDSALYFCASSVQPGTSYEQYFGPGTRLTVT.

The chain joins TRBV18 to TRBJ2-7, with 7 bases matching TRBD2. The length of the CDR3 is 14 residues. Germline V gene sequence: CDR1 KGHSH, CDR2 LQKENI. Trimming cost V 4 bases and J 5 bases; bases outside gene matches: 8. DNA of the CDR3: TGTGCCAGCTCACTGGGGAGGGTATTGGACGAGCAGTACTTC. Amino acid sequence: CASSLGRVLDEQYF.

The V call is TRBV9, the J call TRBJ2-7; tentative D call: TRBD1 (6 bases). Germline V gene sequence: CDR1 SGDLS, CDR2 YYNGEE. The germline V and J ends were trimmed by 3 bases and 2 bases, with 15 bases remaining between them. The length of the CDR3 is 15 residues. CDR3 loop: CASSATGTSTYEQYF. DNA for the CDR3: TGTGCCAGCAGCGCCACCGGGACATCAACCTACGAGCAGTACTTC.

CDR3 in DNA: TGTGCCAGCAGTGAAAGATCCGGATTCACTGAAGCTTTCTTT. The encoded protein is CASSERSGFTEAFF. This sequence joins TRBV6-1 and TRBJ1-1, with unresolved D. The CDR3 sequence is 14 residues long. Germline CDR1 MNHNS, CDR2 SASEGT. Trimming shortened V by 2 bases and J by 4 bases, and 11 bases separated the two germline ends.

The V gene is TRBV10-2, the J gene TRBJ2-3, with D unclear. V lost 0 bases and J 7 bases, leaving 17 bases between the germline ends. The V gene's germline CDR1 is WSHSY and CDR2 SAAADI. CDR3 length: 16 amino acids. The CDR3 region has the DNA TGCGCCAGCAGTGAGTCGGTGGGATTGACGATCCATACGCAGTATTTT. Protein sequence: CASSESVGLTIHTQYF.